Here is one TCR beta chain with its context. Its antigen is not identified. Treatment indicated: around 19 received Ad26.COV2.S at low or high dose, single or two shots; 5 received placebo; per-sample allocation not given. Day 63 following the first vaccine or placebo injection was when the samples were taken. Sequencing used immunoSEQ multiplex PCR; TCRdb keeps in-frame clones, though not all of them. This table has 350,000 to 400,000 clones, around 85% appearing once. The source of the sample is a study of Ad26.COV2.S vaccination and SARS-CoV-2 variants. Overall study findings and caveats: Spike-specific TCR breadth was greater in vaccine than placebo recipients.

The starting material was peripheral blood, obtained in a trial of Ad26.COV2.S vaccine versus placebo. The sequence came from a person aged 18-65 years who received the Ad26.COV2.S COVID-19 vaccine or a placebo.

The CDR3 nucleotides are TGTGCCAGCAGCTTGGCAGCAGCGGGACAGGGTATGTACGAGCAGTACTTC. It codes for CASSLAAAGQGMYEQYF. The chain carries TRBV5-5 and TRBJ2-7; 9 nucleotides agree with TRBD1. CDR1 SGHKS and CDR2 YYEKEE come from the germline V gene (reference sequence). The CDR3 covers 17 residues. V trimming: 0 bases; J trimming: 4 bases; junction bases outside the gene matches: 11.